These T cell receptor beta chains were read from a single sample in a study of blood T cell repertoires in COVID-19. Libraries were prepared by immunoSEQ multiplex PCR; TCRdb keeps only in-frame clonotypes and omits some of them. The data contain under 200,000 clones, 90% of them singletons. Sequencing used peripheral blood. The receptors shown here come from a man in his fifties with acute or convalescent COVID-19. The CDR3 runs from the conserved cysteine through the conserved F or W. Fields, in order: V gene, J gene, D gene, clone size, CDR3 DNA, CDR3 protein. The D gene is left open where the match is weak. Clone size appears in some rows only: once, few, many, or a class for an expanded clone.

v_call: TRBV6-1; j_call: TRBJ2-7; d_call: .; clone_size: few; cdr3_nt: TGTGCCAGCAGTGAACTAGATCTCTCATACTCCTACGAGCAGTACTTC; cdr3_aa: CASSELDLSYSYEQYF
v_call: TRBV12-3/TRBV12-4; j_call: TRBJ1-4; d_call: .; clone_size: .; cdr3_nt: TGTGCCAGCAGTTTACGGGGAGCTGAAAAACTGTTTTTT; cdr3_aa: CASSLRGAEKLFF
v_call: TRBV28; j_call: TRBJ1-1; d_call: .; clone_size: .; cdr3_nt: TGTGCCAGCAGGGGCAGCATGAACACTGAAGCTTTCTTT; cdr3_aa: CASRGSMNTEAFF
v_call: TRBV7-9; j_call: TRBJ1-2; d_call: TRBD1; clone_size: few; cdr3_nt: TGTGCCAGCAGCTCAACTACCGGCCTTGGTACCGGGACAGACTATGGCTACACCTTC; cdr3_aa: CASSSTTGLGTGTDYGYTF
v_call: TRBV5-1; j_call: TRBJ2-1; d_call: .; clone_size: .; cdr3_nt: TGCGCCAGCAGCTTGGCGGTATTCCCGAATGAGCAGTTCTTC; cdr3_aa: CASSLAVFPNEQFF
v_call: TRBV28; j_call: TRBJ1-3; d_call: .; clone_size: once; cdr3_nt: TGTGCCAGCGGCGGATCCGGGACTGGAAACACCATATATTTT; cdr3_aa: CASGGSGTGNTIYF
v_call: TRBV27; j_call: TRBJ2-5; d_call: TRBD2; clone_size: .; cdr3_nt: TGTGCCAGCAGTCCCCAGGTCGGAGCGGGGGATAAAGAGACCCAGTACTTC; cdr3_aa: CASSPQVGAGDKETQYF
v_call: TRBV6-1; j_call: TRBJ1-2; d_call: .; clone_size: .; cdr3_nt: TGTGCCAGCAGTGACCTCCGGGGAGGGGGCTATGGCTACACCTTC; cdr3_aa: CASSDLRGGGYGYTF
v_call: TRBV27; j_call: TRBJ1-5; d_call: TRBD1; clone_size: .; cdr3_nt: TGTGCCAGCAGTTTGGGACAGGGGACGGGGCAGCCCCAGCATTTT; cdr3_aa: CASSLGQGTGQPQHF
v_call: TRBV18; j_call: TRBJ2-2; d_call: TRBD1; clone_size: .; cdr3_nt: TGTGCCAGCTCACAGCAACCTTCGACAGGGCGGACCGGGGAGCTGTTTTTT; cdr3_aa: CASSQQPSTGRTGELFF
v_call: TRBV18; j_call: TRBJ1-5; d_call: TRBD1; clone_size: .; cdr3_nt: TGTGCCAGCTCACGCGGGACAGGGATGGGTCAGCCCCAGCATTTT; cdr3_aa: CASSRGTGMGQPQHF
v_call: TRBV2; j_call: TRBJ2-1; d_call: .; clone_size: .; cdr3_nt: TGTGCCAGCAGTTCGGACTATAGTGAGCAGTTCTTC; cdr3_aa: CASSSDYSEQFF
v_call: TRBV27; j_call: TRBJ1-2; d_call: .; clone_size: .; cdr3_nt: TGTGCCAGCAGGAACGAGCCTGGGACCTCGGGGGACTATGGCTACACCTTC; cdr3_aa: CASRNEPGTSGDYGYTF
v_call: TRBV12-3/TRBV12-4; j_call: TRBJ1-2; d_call: .; clone_size: .; cdr3_nt: TGTGCCAGCAGAAGAACAGAGTATGGCTACACCTTC; cdr3_aa: CASRRTEYGYTF
v_call: TRBV5-4; j_call: TRBJ1-2; d_call: .; clone_size: .; cdr3_nt: TGTGCCAGCAGCTTGGACTTGACCGGGAGGCTTAATGGCTACACCTTC; cdr3_aa: CASSLDLTGRLNGYTF
v_call: TRBV27; j_call: TRBJ1-1; d_call: .; clone_size: .; cdr3_nt: TGTGCCAGCAGTTTATGGGGGGGGAACACTGAAGCTTTCTTT; cdr3_aa: CASSLWGGNTEAFF
v_call: TRBV4-1; j_call: TRBJ1-1; d_call: .; clone_size: .; cdr3_nt: TGCGCCAGCAGCCAAGAAATGGCCAGGGGGAACACTGAAGCTTTCTTT; cdr3_aa: CASSQEMARGNTEAFF
v_call: TRBV5-4; j_call: TRBJ1-1; d_call: .; clone_size: .; cdr3_nt: TGTGCCAGCAGCTTTTTCGGGGAGGGCACTGAAGCTTTCTTT; cdr3_aa: CASSFFGEGTEAFF
v_call: TRBV4-1; j_call: TRBJ1-1; d_call: .; clone_size: .; cdr3_nt: TGCGCCAGCAGCCAAGATCCCCCGAGCGGGGTGGCTTTCTTT; cdr3_aa: CASSQDPPSGVAFF
v_call: TRBV6-5; j_call: TRBJ2-3; d_call: .; clone_size: .; cdr3_nt: TGTGCCAGCATTTCGGGGTCCGCAACAGATACGCAGTATTTT; cdr3_aa: CASISGSATDTQYF
v_call: TRBV6-2/TRBV6-3; j_call: TRBJ1-3; d_call: .; clone_size: once; cdr3_nt: TGTGCCAGCAGTTATTCGGGTTTGGGAGCTGGAAACACCATATATTTT; cdr3_aa: CASSYSGLGAGNTIYF
v_call: TRBV27; j_call: TRBJ2-1; d_call: TRBD2; clone_size: .; cdr3_nt: TGTGCCAGCAGTTTTAGACTAGCGAGCTCCTACAATGAGCAGTTCTTC; cdr3_aa: CASSFRLASSYNEQFF
v_call: TRBV28; j_call: TRBJ2-1; d_call: .; clone_size: .; cdr3_nt: TGTGCCAGCAGTTTAAATTGGCTCAATGAGCAGTTCTTC; cdr3_aa: CASSLNWLNEQFF
v_call: TRBV7-2; j_call: TRBJ1-5; d_call: .; clone_size: .; cdr3_nt: TGTGCCAGCAGCCCAAATATGGCAGGCTATCAGCCCCAGCATTTT; cdr3_aa: CASSPNMAGYQPQHF
v_call: TRBV19; j_call: TRBJ2-5; d_call: TRBD1; clone_size: .; cdr3_nt: TGTGCCAGCCGCACCGCGGGACAGGGCTTGGAGACCCAGTACTTC; cdr3_aa: CASRTAGQGLETQYF
v_call: TRBV20-1; j_call: TRBJ1-5; d_call: .; clone_size: .; cdr3_nt: TGCAGTGCTAGTGTGGCGGTTCATCAGCCCCAGCATTTT; cdr3_aa: CSASVAVHQPQHF
v_call: TRBV29-1; j_call: TRBJ2-2; d_call: .; clone_size: .; cdr3_nt: TGCAGCGCGAGGACAGACCCGAACACCGGGGAGCTGTTTTTT; cdr3_aa: CSARTDPNTGELFF
v_call: TRBV7-7; j_call: TRBJ1-5; d_call: .; clone_size: .; cdr3_nt: TGTGCTAGCAGCCTAAGTAGACAGGGCAATCAGCCCCAGCATTTT; cdr3_aa: CASSLSRQGNQPQHF
v_call: TRBV7-9; j_call: TRBJ1-3; d_call: .; clone_size: .; cdr3_nt: TGTGCCAGCAGCCCGGGGACCATATATTTT; cdr3_aa: CASSPGTIYF
v_call: TRBV6-5; j_call: TRBJ1-6; d_call: .; clone_size: once; cdr3_nt: TGTGCCAGCACACGGGGAAGGAATTCACCCCTCCACTTT; cdr3_aa: CASTRGRNSPLHF
v_call: TRBV29-1; j_call: TRBJ2-7; d_call: TRBD1; clone_size: .; cdr3_nt: TGCAGCGTTAACACCGGGACAGGGCCCAGAGAGCAGTACTTC; cdr3_aa: CSVNTGTGPREQYF
v_call: TRBV29-1; j_call: TRBJ1-1; d_call: TRBD1; clone_size: .; cdr3_nt: TGCAGCGTTGGCGGGAAAGACAGGGGCCTGACTGAAGCTTTCTTT; cdr3_aa: CSVGGKDRGLTEAFF
v_call: TRBV20-1; j_call: TRBJ2-3; d_call: TRBD2; clone_size: .; cdr3_nt: TGCAGTGCTAGTGGGCTAGCGGGAGTAGATACGCAGTATTTT; cdr3_aa: CSASGLAGVDTQYF
v_call: TRBV30; j_call: TRBJ2-3; d_call: TRBD2; clone_size: .; cdr3_nt: TGTGCCTGGAGTGGACTAGCGGGCTCATTGAATACGCAGTATTTT; cdr3_aa: CAWSGLAGSLNTQYF
v_call: TRBV10-1; j_call: TRBJ2-5; d_call: TRBD2; clone_size: .; cdr3_nt: TGCGCCGCATCCTTCCGCGGGGGAGCGGGAGTTGAGGAGACCCAGTACTTC; cdr3_aa: CAASFRGGAGVEETQYF
v_call: TRBV5-8; j_call: TRBJ1-2; d_call: TRBD1; clone_size: .; cdr3_nt: TGTGCCAGCAGCCACGGGACAGGCGCTTACTATGGCTACACCTTC; cdr3_aa: CASSHGTGAYYGYTF
v_call: TRBV7-2; j_call: TRBJ2-7; d_call: .; clone_size: .; cdr3_nt: TGTGCCAGCAGCTTATACGGGAGTGTTTACGAGCAGTACTTC; cdr3_aa: CASSLYGSVYEQYF
v_call: TRBV30; j_call: TRBJ2-6; d_call: .; clone_size: .; cdr3_nt: TGTGCCCAGACAGGAAACTCTGGGGCCAACGTCCTGACTTTC; cdr3_aa: CAQTGNSGANVLTF
v_call: TRBV13; j_call: TRBJ2-2; d_call: TRBD2; clone_size: .; cdr3_nt: TGTGCCAGCAGCAGGGGACTAGCGGGGTCGAACACCGGGGAGCTGTTTTTT; cdr3_aa: CASSRGLAGSNTGELFF
v_call: TRBV2; j_call: TRBJ1-1; d_call: .; clone_size: .; cdr3_nt: TGTGCCAGCACCAGTGGGGCGATGAACACTGAAGCTTTCTTT; cdr3_aa: CASTSGAMNTEAFF
v_call: TRBV7-8; j_call: TRBJ2-1; d_call: TRBD2; clone_size: .; cdr3_nt: TGTGCCAGCAGTTTTGGACTAGCGGGAGGGGTGTTCTTC; cdr3_aa: CASSFGLAGGVFF
v_call: TRBV6-5; j_call: TRBJ1-2; d_call: TRBD1; clone_size: .; cdr3_nt: TGTGCCAGCAGGGTCCCAGGGGGCGACGGCTACACCTTC; cdr3_aa: CASRVPGGDGYTF
v_call: TRBV19; j_call: TRBJ1-1; d_call: TRBD1; clone_size: .; cdr3_nt: TGTGCCAGTAGTGCCCGACAGGGGGCGCTTACTGAAGCTTTCTTT; cdr3_aa: CASSARQGALTEAFF
v_call: TRBV6-1; j_call: TRBJ2-1; d_call: TRBD2; clone_size: once; cdr3_nt: TGTGCCAGCAGTGACCGGGACTACGGCTTTCGGGAGCAGTTCTTC; cdr3_aa: CASSDRDYGFREQFF
v_call: TRBV7-9; j_call: TRBJ2-3; d_call: TRBD1; clone_size: .; cdr3_nt: TGTGCCAGCAGCTTACCCTCGACAGGGGGCTTGTCAGATACGCAGTATTTT; cdr3_aa: CASSLPSTGGLSDTQYF
v_call: TRBV6-4; j_call: TRBJ1-1; d_call: TRBD1; clone_size: .; cdr3_nt: TGTGCCAGCCGACCGGGACAGAGGGCAGGGGAAGCTTTCTTT; cdr3_aa: CASRPGQRAGEAFF
v_call: TRBV27; j_call: TRBJ1-6; d_call: TRBD1; clone_size: .; cdr3_nt: TGTGCCAGCAGTGGAGGGGGCTCATATAATTCACCCCTCCACTTT; cdr3_aa: CASSGGGSYNSPLHF
v_call: TRBV19; j_call: TRBJ1-6; d_call: TRBD1; clone_size: few; cdr3_nt: TGTGCCAGTAGTATGAGGGACAGCCGAAATTCACCCCTCCACTTT; cdr3_aa: CASSMRDSRNSPLHF
v_call: TRBV20-1; j_call: TRBJ2-3; d_call: .; clone_size: .; cdr3_nt: TGCAGTGCTAGTACAGTGAACACAGATACGCAGTATTTT; cdr3_aa: CSASTVNTDTQYF
v_call: TRBV28; j_call: TRBJ1-5; d_call: TRBD1; clone_size: once; cdr3_nt: TGTGCCAGCAGTTACGGAAACAGGGGAAGCAATCAGCCCCAGCATTTT; cdr3_aa: CASSYGNRGSNQPQHF
v_call: TRBV11-2; j_call: TRBJ2-3; d_call: TRBD1; clone_size: once; cdr3_nt: TGTGCCAGCAGCTTAAGACTGGGACAGGGTCTAACAGATACGCAGTATTTT; cdr3_aa: CASSLRLGQGLTDTQYF
v_call: TRBV19; j_call: TRBJ2-3; d_call: .; clone_size: .; cdr3_nt: TGTGCCAGTAGTAGGCGGGACACAGATACGCAGTATTTT; cdr3_aa: CASSRRDTDTQYF
v_call: TRBV19; j_call: TRBJ1-3; d_call: .; clone_size: once; cdr3_nt: TGTGCCAGTAGTATCCTGACAGTTCACTCTGGAAACACCATATATTTT; cdr3_aa: CASSILTVHSGNTIYF
v_call: TRBV11-1; j_call: TRBJ2-7; d_call: TRBD2; clone_size: .; cdr3_nt: TGTGCCAGCAGCTTGGTGGGACTAGTACCCTACGAGCAGTACTTC; cdr3_aa: CASSLVGLVPYEQYF
v_call: TRBV12-3/TRBV12-4; j_call: TRBJ2-7; d_call: .; clone_size: .; cdr3_nt: TGTGCCAGCAGCCTTAACTACGAGCAGTACTTC; cdr3_aa: CASSLNYEQYF
v_call: TRBV7-2; j_call: TRBJ2-2; d_call: TRBD1; clone_size: .; cdr3_nt: TGTGCCAGCAAGACAGGGGGCAGCACCGGGGAGCTGTTTTTT; cdr3_aa: CASKTGGSTGELFF